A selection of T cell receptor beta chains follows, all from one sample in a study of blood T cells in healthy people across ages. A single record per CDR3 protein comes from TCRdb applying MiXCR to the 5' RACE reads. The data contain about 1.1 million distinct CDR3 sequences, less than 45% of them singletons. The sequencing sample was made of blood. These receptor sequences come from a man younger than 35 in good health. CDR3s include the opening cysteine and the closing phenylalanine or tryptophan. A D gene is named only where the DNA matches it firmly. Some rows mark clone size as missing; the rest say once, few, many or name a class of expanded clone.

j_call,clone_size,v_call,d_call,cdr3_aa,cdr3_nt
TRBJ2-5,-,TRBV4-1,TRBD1,CASSQGSGQGNLETQYF,TGCGCCAGCAGCCAAGGATCGGGACAGGGGAATTTAGAGACCCAGTACTTC
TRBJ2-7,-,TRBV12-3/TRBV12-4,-,CASSLVSRDNEQYF,TGTGCCAGCAGTTTGGTAAGCCGAGACAATGAGCAGTACTTC
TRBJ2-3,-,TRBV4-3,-,CASSLSSGESTDTQYF,TGCGCCAGCAGCCTCTCCTCGGGGGAATCCACAGATACGCAGTATTTT
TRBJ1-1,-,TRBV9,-,CASSPFSLNRKNTEAFF,TGTGCCAGCAGCCCCTTTTCGCTGAACCGAAAGAACACTGAAGCTTTCTTT
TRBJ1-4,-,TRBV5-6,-,CASSSLAEPNSNEKLFF,TGTGCCAGCAGCTCGTTGGCGGAGCCGAACTCTAATGAAAAACTGTTTTTT
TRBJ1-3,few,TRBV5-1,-,CASSDRAGEVNTIYF,TGCGCCAGCAGCGACCGGGCAGGAGAAGTAAACACCATATATTTT
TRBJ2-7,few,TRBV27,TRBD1,CASSRYGDRDNEQYF,TGTGCCAGCAGTCGTTATGGGGACAGAGACAATGAGCAGTACTTC
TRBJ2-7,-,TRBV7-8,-,CASSLGVSPSYEQYF,TGTGCCAGCAGCTTAGGGGTGTCACCATCCTACGAGCAGTACTTC
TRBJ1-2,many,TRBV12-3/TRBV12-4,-,CASTSLGTNYGYTF,TGTGCCAGCACGTCCCTGGGTACTAACTATGGCTACACCTTC
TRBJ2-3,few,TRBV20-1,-,CSQGAKDTQYF,TGCTCCCAAGGAGCAAAAGATACGCAGTATTTT
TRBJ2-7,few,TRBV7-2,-,CASSSGRANEQYF,TGTGCCAGCAGCTCCGGCAGGGCCAATGAGCAGTACTTC
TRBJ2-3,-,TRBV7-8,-,CASSLTHRRPTDTQYF,TGTGCCAGCAGCTTGACACACAGGAGACCCACAGATACGCAGTATTTT
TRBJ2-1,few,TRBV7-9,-,CASSLEGLNEQFF,TGTGCCAGCAGCTTAGAGGGGCTCAATGAGCAGTTCTTC
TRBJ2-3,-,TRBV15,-,CATSGTLPSDTQYF,TGTGCCACCAGCGGGACCCTGCCCTCGGATACGCAGTATTTT
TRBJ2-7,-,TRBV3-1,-,CANSQGVYEQYF,TGTGCCAACAGCCAAGGGGTTTACGAGCAGTACTTC
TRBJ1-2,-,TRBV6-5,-,CASSYSYNTNYGYTF,TGTGCCAGCAGTTACTCCTACAACACTAACTATGGCTACACCTTC
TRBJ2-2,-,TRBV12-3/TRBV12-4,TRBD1,CASSHLPDRGTGELFF,TGTGCCAGCAGTCACCTCCCGGACAGGGGCACCGGGGAGCTGTTTTTT
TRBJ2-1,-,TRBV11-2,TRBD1,CASRTGYNEQFF,TGTGCCAGCAGGACAGGGTACAATGAGCAGTTCTTC
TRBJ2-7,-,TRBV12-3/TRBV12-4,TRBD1,CASRDGDSSYEQYF,TGTGCCAGCAGGGACGGGGACAGCTCCTACGAGCAGTACTTC
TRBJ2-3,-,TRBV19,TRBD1,CASSAGGRDTQYF,TGTGCCAGTAGTGCAGGGGGAAGAGATACGCAGTATTTT
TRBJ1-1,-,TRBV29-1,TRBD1,CSVREGQGLTEAFF,TGCAGCGTTCGGGAAGGACAGGGCCTCACTGAAGCTTTCTTT
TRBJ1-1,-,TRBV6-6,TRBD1,CANSYSKDRGDEAFF,TGTGCCAACAGTTACTCGAAGGACAGGGGGGATGAAGCTTTCTTT
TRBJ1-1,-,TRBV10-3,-,CAISESNQGILNTEAFF,TGTGCCATCAGTGAGTCGAACCAGGGGATATTGAACACTGAAGCTTTCTTT
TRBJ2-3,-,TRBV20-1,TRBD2,CSARGLAGASGDTQYF,TGCAGTGCTAGGGGACTAGCGGGGGCCTCCGGAGATACGCAGTATTTT
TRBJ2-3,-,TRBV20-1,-,CGAPPLASTDTQYF,TGCGGTGCTCCCCCTTTAGCTTCCACAGATACGCAGTATTTT
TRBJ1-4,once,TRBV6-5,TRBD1,CASSYSMAGGAEEEKLFF,TGTGCCAGCAGTTACTCGATGGCAGGGGGCGCCGAGGAGGAAAAACTGTTTTTT
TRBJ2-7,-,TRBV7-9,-,CASSSSGGQESQYF,TGTGCCAGCAGCTCATCGGGGGGCCAAGAGTCCCAGTACTTC
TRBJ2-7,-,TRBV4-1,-,CASSPGPTRPYNEQYF,TGCGCCAGCAGCCCCGGGCCAACGAGGCCCTACAATGAGCAGTACTTC
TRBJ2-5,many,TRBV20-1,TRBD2,CSARGSGGAETQYF,TGCAGTGCTAGAGGTAGCGGGGGGGCAGAGACCCAGTACTTC
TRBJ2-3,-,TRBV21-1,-,CASSKEHLNTDTQYF,TGTGCCAGCAGCAAAGAACACCTGAACACAGATACGCAGTATTTT
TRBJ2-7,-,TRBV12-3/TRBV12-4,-,CASTEGVYNEQYF,TGTGCCAGCACCGAAGGGGTGTACAATGAGCAGTACTTC
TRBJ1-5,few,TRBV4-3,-,CASSQDVDSARQPQHF,TGCGCCAGCAGCCAAGACGTCGATTCGGCCAGACAGCCCCAGCATTTT
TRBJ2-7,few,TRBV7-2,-,CASSSGDQSWEQYF,TGTGCCAGCAGCTCTGGGGACCAGTCATGGGAGCAGTACTTC
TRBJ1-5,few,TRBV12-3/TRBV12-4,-,CASSLTGTFSNQPQHF,TGTGCCAGCAGCCTGACCGGTACTTTTAGCAATCAGCCCCAGCATTTT
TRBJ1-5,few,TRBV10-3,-,CAISVHPTVVTLLNQPQHF,TGTGCCATCAGTGTCCATCCTACAGTTGTGACCCTTCTTAATCAGCCCCAGCATTTT
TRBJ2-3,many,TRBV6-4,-,CASSEEGGAADTQYF,TGTGCCAGCAGTGAGGAAGGAGGGGCAGCAGATACGCAGTATTTT
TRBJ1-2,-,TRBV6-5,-,CASSYPPWDKDKLNYGYTF,TGTGCCAGCAGTTACCCTCCCTGGGACAAGGATAAACTGAACTATGGCTACACCTTC
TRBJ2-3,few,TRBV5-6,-,CASTSHPRGTDTQYF,TGTGCCAGCACCTCCCACCCACGGGGCACAGATACGCAGTATTTT
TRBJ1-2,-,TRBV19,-,CASSIRAGEKKNGYTF,TGTGCCAGTAGTATAAGGGCAGGAGAAAAGAAGAATGGCTACACCTTC
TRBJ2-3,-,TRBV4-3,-,CASSQDRARSYTDTQYF,TGCGCCAGCAGCCAAGATCGGGCACGCAGCTACACAGATACGCAGTATTTT
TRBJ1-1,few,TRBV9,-,CASSVRDGLNTEAFF,TGTGCCAGCAGCGTGCGGGACGGTTTGAACACTGAAGCTTTCTTT
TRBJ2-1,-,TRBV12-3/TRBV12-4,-,CASSDFGTRGPYNEQFF,TGTGCCAGCAGTGACTTCGGGACCCGCGGACCTTACAATGAGCAGTTCTTC
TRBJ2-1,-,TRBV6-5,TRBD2,CASSYSSGVAYNEQFF,TGTGCCAGCAGTTACTCGAGCGGGGTAGCCTACAATGAGCAGTTCTTC
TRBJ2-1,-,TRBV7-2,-,CASSCGIRGRSYNEQFF,TGTGCCAGCAGCTGCGGTATCCGGGGTCGTTCCTACAATGAGCAGTTCTTC
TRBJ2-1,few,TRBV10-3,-,CATQGRLLYNEQFF,TGTGCCACTCAGGGACGGCTTCTCTACAATGAGCAGTTCTTC
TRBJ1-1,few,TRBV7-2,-,CASSAGRGFTEAFF,TGTGCCAGCAGCGCGGGACGGGGGTTCACTGAAGCTTTCTTT